Detailed here is one T cell receptor (beta chain). The target of this receptor is not known. There are no base qualities to consult, and no much larger clone falls within one base. This sample is part of a study of shared clonotypes between healthy human individuals (dated by TCRdb to about 2020). In the study overall: A couple of women and a few men aged 18 to 49 years were included in the cohort. Libraries were prepared and TCR repertoires were sequenced by different laboratories using diverse techniques, in order to increase sequencing depth and limit assay-specific biases. To estimate repertoire size and how much clonotypes are shared between individuals, the study performed deep sequencing of blood TCR repertoires from about five healthy adults. Between about 0.94 and 8.9 billion PBMCs per donor were obtained by leukapheresis. Per donor, three plates each were used for CD4 naive and CD4 memory, two for CD8 naive, and one for CD8 memory. Overall study outcomes, separate from this receptor: Naive subsets generally had larger estimated clonotype richness than memory subsets did. Because the study included only a small number of donors, the genetic and exposure-history diversity represented was limited. When a handful of donors were compared, the shared fraction of clonotypes was about 5% for naive CD4, approximately 3.3% for naive CD8, 2% to 2.5% for memory CD4, and about 0.36% for memory CD8. Based on pairwise subsampling, the degree of clonotype sharing among donors was expected to be affected by sequencing depth. Clonotypes shared by all four sorted-subset donors showed higher generation probabilities than non-shared clonotypes. Sampling was limited to blood, and TCR repertoires in tissue likely differ from TCR repertoires in blood. Incomplete sequencing was indicated by rarefaction of sorted-subset datasets, despite the large sequencing depth.

The donors were healthy, HIV-negative adults with no recently reported acute infections or vaccinations. Every donor was a Caucasian adult residing in Nashville, Tennessee, USA. CD4+ T cells were enriched through magnetic negative selection, after which naive cells were positively selected on CD45RA and the remaining negative fraction served as the memory subset. Blood was obtained by leukapheresis, after which PBMCs were separated by Ficoll-Histopaque density gradient centrifugation and cryopreserved in liquid nitrogen vapor phase. Analytical flow cytometry was used to check the purity and quantity of every magnetically sorted T cell population. Each sorted fraction had its genomic DNA isolated and then quantified by UV absorbance on a Nanodrop 2000c. TCR CDR3 regions were amplified from genomic DNA by multiplex PCR using the deep immunoSEQ assay. Extracted genomic DNA from each cell subset was distributed evenly across all wells of several immunoSEQ 96-well plates, and each plate was treated as a replicate. Each replicate PCR for sorted subsets received about 200 ng genomic DNA, equal to about 30,000 T cell genomes. Purified libraries were measured with a Qubit 3.0 fluorometer, size-checked on a Bioanalyzer 2100, and measured again with the KAPA Library Quantification kit. Every immunoSEQ 96-well plate was sequenced on a separate single-read 150-cycle Illumina NextSeq 550 flow cell. The published analysis was carried out like this. Because the immunoSEQ output included only junctional sequences and no quality scores, the filtering could not be the same as the filtering used for full-length reads. Sequences were annotated with PyIR, a Python wrapper for IgBLAST v1.9, and V/J genes and CDR3 were assigned using IMGT germline references. Any read was removed if the V/J assignment was weak (E-value above 1e-6), the CDR3 was missing, or the read contained stop codons, out-of-frame junctions, or ambiguous translated residues. V3J clonotypes were defined as sequences sharing an identical inferred V gene, J gene, and CDR3 amino acid sequence. The percentage overlap between two repertoires was calculated by dividing the number of shared unique clonotypes by the size of the smaller repertoire. RTK rarefaction, the Chao1 estimator, and Recon v2.1 estimates of unobserved clonotypes were used to assess repertoire richness. For all TCRbeta clonotypes obtained by the gDNA method from a handful of donors, generation probabilities were computed with OLGA. As stored in TCRdb, this immuneACCESS dataset retains in-frame rearrangements with V and J assigned. A fraction of the clones does not appear; measured against another copy, unresolved V genes explain less than half of the discrepancy, and the remainder lacks a known reason. V and J calls and clone size come straight from that table; D and trimming were deduced from the DNA. For this sample the table gives about 510,000 clones, of which roughly 95% were detected only once. About 0.057% of the sample is in the top ten clones.

V drops 2 bases and J drops 2 bases, leaving 10 bases in between. Reading from cysteine to phenylalanine, the CDR3 counts 14 amino acids. Only the CDR3 part of the read is kept: 42 bases, read in frame from the first base. The germline V gene supplies CDR1 KGHSH and CDR2 LQKENI. The V and J genes are TRBV18 and TRBJ2-7; the D gene is perhaps TRBD1, from 6 matching bases. Sequenced: naive CD4+ T cells sorted from blood. The sample's cell subset or site label, in plain terms: CD45RA+ positively selected. The sequence derives from a woman aged 25 to 39 in good health. The CDR3 protein: CASSPKQGAYEQYF. The nucleotide sequence is TGTGCCAGCTCACCAAAACAGGGAGCCTACGAGCAGTACTTC.